Described below is a single T cell receptor beta chain sequence and its context. Its antigen target is currently unknown. No base-level quality is on record; no much larger clone is a single base apart. The record originates from a study of blood T cell dynamics during melanoma immunotherapy (dated by TCRdb to 2020 to 2021). For the study in its entirety: Patients had metastatic melanoma and received first-line pembrolizumab or nivolumab plus ipilimumab as standard of care in the United Kingdom. To find early correlates of response, the study profiled the peripheral T cell receptor repertoires of patients with metastatic melanoma both before and after one cycle of checkpoint inhibitor therapy. The training cohort was made up of consecutive patients, while a further independent group of patients from the same centre was pooled to form an external validation set.

As encoded in the germline V gene, CDR1 is MDHEN while CDR2 is SYDVKM. The CDR3 measures 14 amino acids from cysteine to phenylalanine. The read is trimmed to its CDR3 DNA, 42 bases read in frame from base 1. V is reduced by 8 bases and J by 0 bases, leaving a spacing of 12 bases between them. Every bulk PBMC sample was loaded with the same fixed amount of about 380 ng of DNA. TCR beta CDR3 sequences were amplified from genomic DNA using the immunoSEQ TCRb Assay kit according to manufacturer instructions. The KAPA Library Quantification Kit for Illumina platforms was used to quantify pooled libraries by qPCR. Sequencing of the pooled libraries was done on an Illumina NextSeq 500, with clustering at 0.6-1.1 pM. In the original analysis: The TCR data were analyzed using immunoSEQ ANALYZER and the R LymphoSeq package. A rearrangement efficiency score was calculated as productive divided by the sum of productive and non-productive CDR3 sequences. Clonality was measured with the Gini coefficient and diversity with the Renyi index at alpha=1, and both measures were compared pairwise between timepoints within each patient. In LymphoSeq, clonal relatedness was computed with an edit distance of 3 and repertoire similarity was computed with the Bhattacharyya coefficient. Linear discriminant analysis on week-3 changes in clonality and diversity was built with the R MASS and caret packages to classify response. TCRdb took over this immuneACCESS table, retaining in-frame rearrangements with V and J assigned. Such tables are incomplete; in checked studies, under half of the missing clones stem from an unresolved V gene, and the remainder is unexplained. The DNA was the basis for D and trimming; V, J and clone size are from that table. This sample gives roughly 9,700 clones in total; 80% to 90% of them show up just once. The top ten clones comprise about 10% of the sample.

What the authors observed across the whole study: A bifurcated reorganization of the PBMC repertoire at W3, with increased clonality or increased diversity, was observed in patients who later achieved disease control, unlike in progressors. The relatively small sample size was acknowledged as potentially limiting generalization of the results. Whether the T cell clones driving repertoire changes were melanoma-specific or reflected general immune activation could not be determined in the study.

The time point label on this specimen signifies: pre-treatment baseline. Blood samples were taken before treatment (T0) and at week 3 (W3), following the first cycle of checkpoint blockade. Except for two patients with rapid clinical progression, response was assessed 12 weeks after the first infusion by RECIST 1.1; disease control meant complete response, partial response or stable disease. Any patient who had received prior systemic cancer treatment, was on concomitant immunosuppressant therapy or had synchronous other active malignancies was excluded. To track both circulating cells and T cell turnover, TCR beta was sequenced from bulk PBMC as well as from plasma cell-free DNA. Lymphoprep and SepMate tubes were used to isolate PBMC from blood, and red cell lysis was then performed. DNA from PBMC and sorted T cell subsets was extracted with QIAamp DNA Blood Mini kits.

This sample comprised blood, obtained from a patient treated with checkpoint blockade. The TCR comes from a human donor with melanoma. The sequence links TRBV28 to TRBJ2-3, with TRBD2 perhaps the D gene, on 5 matching bases. The DNA reads as follows: TGTGCCAGCCTAGCACCCCATAGCACAGATACGCAGTATTTT. It encodes CASLAPHSTDTQYF.